The rows below give T cell receptor beta chains drawn from one sample of a study of cytomegalovirus exposure and HLA in healthy donors. Libraries were prepared by immunoSEQ multiplex PCR; TCRdb keeps only in-frame clonotypes and omits some of them. The repertoire holds over 200,000 clones, 65% to 85% seen once, with more than 13% in the top ten. Sequenced sample: PBMCs. The receptors originated from a woman younger than 45 in good health and CMV-seropositive. Each CDR3 is given with its conserved first and last residue. Fields, in order: clone size, V gene, J gene, D gene, CDR3 DNA, CDR3 protein. A D gene is named only where the DNA matches it firmly. For some rows the clone size is stated as once, few or many, or as a class when expanded; others skip it.

.,TRBV29-1,TRBJ1-3,.,TGCAGCGCTGAGGGGGGGCTCTCTGGAAACACCATATATTTT,CSAEGGLSGNTIYF
.,TRBV9,TRBJ1-2,TRBD1,TGTGCCAGCAGCGGAGACAGGGACGGCTACACCTTC,CASSGDRDGYTF
few,TRBV5-1,TRBJ1-1,.,TGCGCCAGCAGCGTGGTTATGAACACTGAAGCTTTCTTT,CASSVVMNTEAFF
.,TRBV30,TRBJ2-5,TRBD1,TGTGCCTGTATGACAGGGGGCGAAGAGACCCAGTACTTC,CACMTGGEETQYF
few,TRBV30,TRBJ1-1,.,TGTGCCTGGACAGTCGGAGGGAACACTGAAGCTTTCTTT,CAWTVGGNTEAFF
.,TRBV5-1,TRBJ2-7,TRBD2,TGCGCCAGCAGCTTGGATGTCGGCGGGGGAGACGAGCAGTACTTC,CASSLDVGGGDEQYF
.,TRBV2,TRBJ1-1,.,TGTGCCGCGGGGGACCTAGGAGGGGTCACTGAAGCTTTCTTT,CAAGDLGGVTEAFF
.,TRBV2,TRBJ2-2,.,TGTGCCAGCAGTGGGACAATAACGAACACCGGGGAGCTGTTTTTT,CASSGTITNTGELFF
.,TRBV7-2,TRBJ2-1,.,TGTGCCAGCAGCCTAGCACCGCAGACAGCCAGGGAGCAGTTCTTC,CASSLAPQTAREQFF
few,TRBV6-5,TRBJ2-7,TRBD1,TGTGCCAGCAGGGGGACAGGGACCCCTGAGCAGTACTTC,CASRGTGTPEQYF
.,TRBV7-8,TRBJ2-5,.,TGTGCCAGCAGCTCGGGGGTCCAAGAGACCCAGTACTTC,CASSSGVQETQYF
few,TRBV10-1,TRBJ2-7,.,TGCGCCAGCAGTGATGCCAGGAGGGGCGAGCAGTACTTC,CASSDARRGEQYF
.,TRBV27,TRBJ2-3,.,TGTGCCAGCCGCCGGGACGGGACGCAGTATTTT,CASRRDGTQYF
.,TRBV30,TRBJ1-1,.,TGTGCCTGGAGTGTCTCAGTCGAAGCTTTCTTT,CAWSVSVEAFF
.,TRBV15,TRBJ1-2,.,TGTGCCACGTCCCCTTCCGGGAAACCATTCTATGGCTACACCTTC,CATSPSGKPFYGYTF
.,TRBV29-1,TRBJ1-2,TRBD1,TGCAGCGTTGTTTGGGACAGAGACCTCTATGGCTACACCTTC,CSVVWDRDLYGYTF
.,TRBV5-6,TRBJ2-5,.,TGTGCCAGCAGCTTGGGCCCAGGGTCCCAAGAGACCCAGTACTTC,CASSLGPGSQETQYF
.,TRBV4-1,TRBJ2-2,.,TGCGCCAGCAGCCAAGGGGTGTTGGGGGAGCTGTTTTTT,CASSQGVLGELFF
.,TRBV7-3,TRBJ2-2,.,TGTGCCAGCAGCTCGGGACAACAGAACACCGGGGAGCTGTTTTTT,CASSSGQQNTGELFF
.,TRBV7-2,TRBJ2-7,TRBD2,TGTGCCAGCAGCTTAGAGCGGGGGGGGCTACTCTACGAGCAGTACTTC,CASSLERGGLLYEQYF
.,TRBV5-1,TRBJ2-5,.,TGCGCCAGTCAAACAGCCGCGTTGGGGGAGACCCAGTACTTC,CASQTAALGETQYF
.,TRBV28,TRBJ2-3,.,TGTGCCAGCAAAAGGAGACAAGACACAGATACGCAGTATTTT,CASKRRQDTDTQYF
.,TRBV28,TRBJ1-2,.,TGTGCCAGCAGTCGTCCTTCGACTAACTATGGCTACACCTTC,CASSRPSTNYGYTF
.,TRBV27,TRBJ2-7,.,TGTGCCTCAGCGGGCCTCCAGGGCCCCTACGAGCAGTACTTC,CASAGLQGPYEQYF
.,TRBV6-5,TRBJ1-4,TRBD1,TGTGCCAGCAGTACCATGACAGGGGATCCGGAAAAACTGTTTTTT,CASSTMTGDPEKLFF
.,TRBV27,TRBJ2-1,.,TGTGCCAGCAGTTCAGGACCCTTAAGATACAATGAGCAGTTCTTC,CASSSGPLRYNEQFF
.,TRBV9,TRBJ2-3,TRBD2,TGTGCCAGCAGCCTAGGGGCTAGCGGGAGGCCGAAGGGAGATACGCAGTATTTT,CASSLGASGRPKGDTQYF
once,TRBV10-3,TRBJ2-7,TRBD2,TGTGCCAGCACTAGCGAGAACTCCTACGAGCAGTACTTC,CASTSENSYEQYF
.,TRBV27,TRBJ2-3,.,TGTGCCAGCAGTCCCAGGCTGAAGACTAGCACAGATACGCAGTATTTT,CASSPRLKTSTDTQYF
.,TRBV29-1,TRBJ2-5,TRBD1,TGCAGCGCCAACAGGGGGCAAGAGACCCAGTACTTC,CSANRGQETQYF
.,TRBV2,TRBJ1-2,.,TGTGCCAGCAGTGAAGGGCTCGGGGGCTACACCTTC,CASSEGLGGYTF
.,TRBV27,TRBJ1-2,TRBD1,TGTGCCAGCACCACGACAGGGGTTGGCTACACCTTC,CASTTTGVGYTF
.,TRBV27,TRBJ1-2,.,TGTGCCAGCAGTACATCCGGGACAATAAACTATGGCTACACCTTC,CASSTSGTINYGYTF
few,TRBV6-1,TRBJ1-4,.,TGTGCCAGCAATGAACCGAATAATGAAAAACTGTTTTTT,CASNEPNNEKLFF
few,TRBV27,TRBJ2-5,.,TGTGCCAGCCCTACCTTGGGTGCGGAAGACCAAGAGACCCAGTACTTC,CASPTLGAEDQETQYF
.,TRBV6-5,TRBJ1-1,.,TGTGCCAGCAGCGGGGGCACTGAAGCTTTCTTT,CASSGGTEAFF
.,TRBV28,TRBJ1-5,.,TGTGCCAGCAGTTTTCTCCCAAGGGGCGGCAATCAGCCCCAGCATTTT,CASSFLPRGGNQPQHF
.,TRBV14,TRBJ1-3,.,TGTGCCAGCAGCCAAGAAGCCCGACAGGTCTCTGGAAACACCATATATTTT,CASSQEARQVSGNTIYF
few,TRBV25-1,TRBJ1-2,.,TGTGCCAGCAGAGCAGGGCCTGCTAACTATGGCTACACCTTC,CASRAGPANYGYTF
few,TRBV6-5,TRBJ1-2,.,TGTGCAACAGCGACAGGCGTTGGCTACACCTTC,CATATGVGYTF
.,TRBV7-2,TRBJ2-7,TRBD1,TGTGCCAGCAGCTTAGAAGGACAGGGCTCCTACGAGCAGTACTTC,CASSLEGQGSYEQYF
.,TRBV25-1,TRBJ2-7,TRBD1,TGTGCCAGCAGTGAATTAGTGACAGGGGACGAGCAGTACTTC,CASSELVTGDEQYF
.,TRBV7-9,TRBJ1-5,.,TGTGCCAGCAGCCCCCCTGGCAATCAGCCCCAGCATTTT,CASSPPGNQPQHF
.,TRBV7-9,TRBJ1-5,TRBD1,TGTGCCAGCAGCTGGGGACAGGGGGACGGTCAGCCCCAGCATTTT,CASSWGQGDGQPQHF
.,TRBV5-1,TRBJ2-7,.,TGCGCCAGCAGCTTGCAGGCAACCTACGAGCAGTACTTC,CASSLQATYEQYF
.,TRBV30,TRBJ2-1,TRBD2,TGTGCCTGGAGTATGCCCAGCGGGAGGGCAAGTGAGCAGTTCTTC,CAWSMPSGRASEQFF
.,TRBV28,TRBJ2-7,TRBD2,TGTGCCAGCAGGTTAGCGGGATTAAGCTCCTACGAGCAGTACTTC,CASRLAGLSSYEQYF